The next 3 T cell receptor beta chains were all read from a single sample in a study of T cell responses to AZD1222 COVID-19 vaccine. Measured with immunoSEQ multiplex PCR; TCRdb has only the in-frame clones, and not every one. The repertoire holds 180,000 or so clones, with roughly 91% as singletons. The sequenced sample was peripheral blood, obtained on day 0 of AZD1222 vaccination. The receptors originated from an adult in good health.

This clone occurred a few times. The J gene is TRBJ2-2, the V gene TRBV19, with D perhaps being TRBD1 or TRBD2 (5 bases each). Germline-derived CDR1 and CDR2 are LNHDA and SQIVND (reference sequence). The CDR3 spans 16 residues. The ends were cut back, 4 bases at V and 2 bases at J, with 14 bases in the middle. In DNA, the CDR3 is TGTGCCAGTAGTACCCTTCAGGGAGTCAACACCGGGGAGCTGTTTTTT. Translating it yields CASSTLQGVNTGELFF.

The chain combines TRBV7-8 with TRBJ1-6; maybe TRBD1 (5 bases). Trimming took 2 bases from V and 9 from J, leaving 14 bases between them. The CDR3 runs to 15 residues. Germline CDR1 is SGHVS and CDR2 is FQNEAQ. CDR3 sequence: CASSLLGQGGSPLHF. DNA of the CDR3: TGTGCCAGCAGCTTACTGGGCCAGGGTGGTTCACCCCTCCACTTT.

This chain joins TRBV9 and TRBJ1-2; D is undetermined. V lost 4 bases to trimming and J lost 3 bases, with 19 bases between them. Germline lookup yields CDR1 SGDLS and CDR2 YYNGEE. This CDR3 is 16 amino acids long. This CDR3 is CASSTSNLPGDYGYTF. CDR3 coding DNA: TGTGCCAGCAGCACCTCGAACCTCCCTGGGGACTATGGCTACACCTTC. Full variable domain (remainder filled in from reference TRBV9 and TRBJ1-2): DSGVTQTPKHLITATGQRVTLRCSPRSGDLSVYWYQQSLDQGLQFLIQYYNGEERAKGNILERFSAQQFPDLHSELNLSSLELGDSALYFCASSTSNLPGDYGYTFGSGTRLTVV.